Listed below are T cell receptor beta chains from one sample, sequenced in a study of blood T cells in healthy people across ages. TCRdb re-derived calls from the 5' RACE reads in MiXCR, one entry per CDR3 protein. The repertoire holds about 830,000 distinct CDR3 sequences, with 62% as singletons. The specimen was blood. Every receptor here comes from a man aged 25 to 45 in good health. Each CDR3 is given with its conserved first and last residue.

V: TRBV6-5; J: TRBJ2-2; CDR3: CASNRDRDTGELFF
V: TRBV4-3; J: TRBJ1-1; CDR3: CASSPFGGNTEAFF
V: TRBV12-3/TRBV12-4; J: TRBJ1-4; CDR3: CASSFGPEKLFF
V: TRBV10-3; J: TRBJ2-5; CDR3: CAIREGQDMETQYF
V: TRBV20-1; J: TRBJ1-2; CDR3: CSASMEGFDYGYTF
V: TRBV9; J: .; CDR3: CASSLAPHYEQYF
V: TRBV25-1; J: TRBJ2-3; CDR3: CASQSHTDTQYF
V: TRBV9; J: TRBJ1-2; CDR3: CASTQDRDYGYTF
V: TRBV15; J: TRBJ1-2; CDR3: CATSGTGNLHGYTF
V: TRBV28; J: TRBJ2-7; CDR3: CASSQPGLNYDQYF
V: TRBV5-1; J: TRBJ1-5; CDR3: CASRPDVVGNQPQHF
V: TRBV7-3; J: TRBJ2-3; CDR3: CASSLTFSHTDTQYF
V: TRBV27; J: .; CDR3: CASSLFQGFYEQYF
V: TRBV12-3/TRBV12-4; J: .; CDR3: CASRDSGAETQYF
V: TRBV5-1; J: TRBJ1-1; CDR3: CASSVDGTNTEAFF
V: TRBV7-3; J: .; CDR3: CASSVEGRETQYF
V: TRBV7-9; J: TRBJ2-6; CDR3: CASSSLWGQTSGANVLTF
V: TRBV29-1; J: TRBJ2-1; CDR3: CSVELRVLGNEQFF
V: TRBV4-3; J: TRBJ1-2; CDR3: CASSQIDLAGRNYGYTF
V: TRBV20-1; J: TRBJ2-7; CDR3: CSARAGGSVYEQYF
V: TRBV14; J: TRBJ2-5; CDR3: CASSSPGQGFQETQYF
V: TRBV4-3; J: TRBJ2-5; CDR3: CASSQDAGGETQYF
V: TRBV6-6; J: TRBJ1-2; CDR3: CASSDPGQQANYGYTF
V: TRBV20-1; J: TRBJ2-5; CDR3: CSARGQRQGNQETQYF
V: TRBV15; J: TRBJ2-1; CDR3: CATSTGNSGSSYNEQFF
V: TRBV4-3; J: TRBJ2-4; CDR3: CASSQGGFDKNIQYF
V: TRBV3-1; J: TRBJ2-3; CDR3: CASSQWRGDADTQYF
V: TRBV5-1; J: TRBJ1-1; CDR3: CASSLEATEAFF
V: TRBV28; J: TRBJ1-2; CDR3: CASSLSRTGGYYGYTF
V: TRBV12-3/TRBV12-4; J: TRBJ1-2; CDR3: CASSSRGRPNYGYTF
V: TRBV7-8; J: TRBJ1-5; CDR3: CASSSVKPGGNQPQHF
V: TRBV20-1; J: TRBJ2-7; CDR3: CSARGWGSYEQYF
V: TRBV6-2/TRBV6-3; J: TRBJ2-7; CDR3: CVSSNQGGEQYF
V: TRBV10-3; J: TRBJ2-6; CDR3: CAISEGQGAGANVLTF
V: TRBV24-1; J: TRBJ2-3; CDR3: CATSDPGSPDTQYF
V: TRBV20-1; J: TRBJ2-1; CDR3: CSASAWGGGSYNEQFF